This T cell receptor beta chain was captured by sequencing in a study of CD8 T cells in ankylosing spondylitis. General observations from the study: Roughly eight highly homologous variants made up a TCR beta motif that seemed to typify ankylosing spondylitis blood. Enrichment of disease-linked clones was reportedly significant in matched ankylosing spondylitis synovial fluid.

By quantitative 5'-RACE with molecular barcodes, the TCR beta libraries were made. TCRdb re-derived calls from the 5' RACE reads in MiXCR, one entry per CDR3 protein. The sample lists 250,000 to 350,000 distinct CDR3 sequences, about a fifth seen once, with approximately 3.7% in the top ten. Turning to this clonotype: The antigen is unknown. One base away lies a much larger clone, so this may be a sequencing read error.

CDR3 length: 13 residues. Germline CDR1 and CDR2: SQVTM and ANQGSEA. V shed 2 bases and J shed 1 base, with 8 bases lying between them. Sequenced material: blood, either unsorted or a sorted T cell fraction (not recorded which). This clonotype was sampled from a female donor with ankylosing spondylitis or in good health (not recorded which). This chain links TRBV29-1 with TRBJ1-1; possible D gene TRBD1, 5 bases. CDR3 in DNA: TGCAGCGTTGAACGGGACCCGAACACTGAAGCTTTCTTT. Translation gives CSVERDPNTEAFF.